This T cell receptor beta chain was obtained from a study of beta chain features in type 1 diabetes. At the level of the study: No patient-donor differences in age, gender, total cells or subset yield. Whole-study findings and limits: There was a moderate but significant shortening of TCRB CDR3s in all four CD4+ subsets of Type 1 diabetes patients.

As every portion of the isolated RNA was reverse transcribed, the sequencing read expressed TCRB transcripts. Deep immunoSEQ sequencing covered naive, central memory and regulatory T cell samples. Clones were sequenced by immunoSEQ multiplex PCR, and TCRdb holds only the in-frame ones, with some missing. The sample consists of 200,000 to 300,000 clones, approximately 11% of them appearing once. Trimming pared 2 bases from V and 1 base from J, leaving 15 bases between. This CDR3 is 17 amino acids long. The V gene's germline CDR1 is GTSNPN and CDR2 SVGIG (reference sequence). Each of the CD4+ naive, central memory, regulatory and stem cell-like memory populations was sorted via CD45RO/CCR7/CD25/CD127/CD95/CD27. To note about this clone: Its matching antigen is unknown.

The sequenced sample consisted of naive CD4+ T cells from blood. This TCR was sampled from a man in his thirties or forties with type 1 diabetes. The chain combines TRBV30 with TRBJ2-6; D is unclear. CDR3 sequence (DNA): TGTGCCTGGAGTTTTTTTGTTTCTGAGTCTGGGGCCAACGTCCTGACTTTC. Residues: CAWSFFVSESGANVLTF.